The TCR beta chain described here comes from a study of T cell repertoires in cytomegalovirus infection. Study overall: Used in the study were CMV epitopes, some recently identified and HLA-C-restricted, others well-studied and HLA-B-restricted. Public TCR beta signatures indicated both CMV infection and matching HLA type.

Details on this clonotype: Its antigen remains unidentified.

TCRdb itself ran the reads through MiXCR, one entry per CDR3 protein. This repertoire shows 700,000 to 900,000 distinct CDR3 sequences, roughly 28% found once; its top ten account for over 10%. Germline V gene sequence: CDR1 LNHDA, CDR2 SQIVND (reference sequence). V was clipped by 6 bases and J by 9 bases, with 14 bases between them. The CDR3 runs 12 residues. The gene calls are TRBV19 and TRBJ1-2, with D perhaps matching TRBD1 (6 bases). The specimen was cultured CD8+ T cells from PBMCs, collected from culture after CMV antigen stimulation. This receptor was obtained from a human donor in good health (CMV status not recorded). Some clones in this sample may be carry-over from other donors' samples. For the CDR3, the DNA is TGTGCCAGTAGCCAAGGGACATATCGCTACACCTTC. This sequence encodes CASSQGTYRYTF. The whole variable domain, filled in from reference TRBV19 and TRBJ1-2, reads DGGITQSPKYLFRKEGQNVTLSCEQNLNHDAMYWYRQDPGQGLRLIYYSQIVNDFQKGDIAEGYSVSREKKESFPLTVTSAQKNPTAFYLCASSQGTYRYTFGSGTRLTVV.